This T cell receptor (beta chain) was sequenced during a study of CD8 T cells in ankylosing spondylitis. The study's findings and limits: Some motif variants had been reported before (in reactive arthritis synovial fluid and blood). Matched synovial fluid from ankylosing spondylitis patients was reported to be enriched for disease-linked clones.

Germline V gene sequence: CDR1 SGHDT, CDR2 YYEEEE. The CDR3 runs 13 residues. Trimming left V 7 bases short and J 2 bases short, with 12 bases between. As for this clonotype: Its antigen is not identified.

It was by quantitative 5'-RACE with molecular barcodes that TCR beta libraries were made. TCRdb analysed the 5' RACE reads with MiXCR anew, one entry per CDR3 protein. In the table there are 150,000 to 200,000 distinct CDR3 sequences, around a third of which are singletons. Specimen: synovial fluid, either unsorted or a sorted T cell fraction (not recorded which). The genes are TRBV5-6 and TRBJ1-2; possibly TRBD1 for D (5 bases). This TCR was recovered from a male donor with ankylosing spondylitis. CDR3 in amino acids: CASQGEQNYGYTF. DNA of the CDR3: TGTGCCAGCCAGGGAGAACAGAACTATGGCTACACCTTC.